The clone carrying this TCR beta chain was counted many times. The target antigen is unknown. This sample was taken from a study of CD8+CD57+ T cells in acquired aplastic anemia. Study details: Mean yield of DNA from sorted CD4+ and CD8+ cells was roughly 3.2 ug.

Genomic DNA, serving as template, underwent TCR beta VDJ and CDR3 profiling. Using its own MiXCR run on the reads, TCRdb lists one record per CDR3 protein. The sample records roughly 300,000 distinct CDR3 sequences, roughly 50% being singletons. J gave up 5 bases and V 4 bases, and 16 bases lay outside the gene matches. The CDR3 is made up of 17 amino acids. Germline V gene data show CDR1 as SGDLS and CDR2 as YYNGEE. Notes on the study in general: Patients and controls were found to share approximately 31 CD8+ CDR3 sequences. In CD8+ cells, Simpson's diversity showed no significant difference between patients and controls.

The TCR comes from a human donor with severe aplastic anemia or a healthy control (not recorded which). The V and J genes are TRBV9 and TRBJ2-7; TRBD2 matches at 9 bases. The material sequenced was sorted CD4+, CD8+, or CD8+CD57+ T cells (not recorded which) from PBMCs. CDR3 amino acids: CASSPGMGRGGMDEQYF. In DNA, the CDR3 is TGTGCCAGCAGCCCAGGGATGGGGCGGGGGGGCATGGACGAGCAGTACTTC.